Listed here are 20 T cell receptor beta chains from one sample, sequenced in a study of T-cell reconstitution after alpha-beta-depleted transplantation in children. During its preparation, the TCRbeta library received unique molecular identifiers. TCRdb redid the calling of the PCR reads with MiXCR, one entry per CDR3 protein. This table has approximately 130,000 distinct CDR3 sequences, roughly 10% appearing once. Sequences were derived from PBMCs, mostly from graft donor cells, sampled 180 days after TCRalphabeta/CD19-depleted stem cell transplant. All receptors come from a girl less than two years old who had a stem cell transplant for combined immunodeficiency, so the T cells may come from the graft donor.

V is TRBV20-1 and J is TRBJ2-5; 10 bases fit TRBD1. The CDR3 extends over 13 amino acids. The germline V gene has CDR1 DFQATT and CDR2 SNEGSKA (reference sequence). The trim removed 6 bases at V and 1 base at J, leaving 2 bases unmatched. As DNA, the CDR3 is TGCAGTGCCGGGACAGGGGTCCAAGAGACCCAGTACTTC. This sequence encodes CSAGTGVQETQYF.

The V call is TRBV4-1, the J call TRBJ1-3; D ambiguous. Germline CDR1 MGHRA, CDR2 YSYEKL. V lost 4 bases and J 4 bases, leaving 14 bases between the germline ends. The CDR3 length is 15 residues. The CDR3 nucleotides are TGCGCCAGCAGCCTCGGGCCCCATCCCGGAAACACCATATATTTT. It is translated as CASSLGPHPGNTIYF.

The chain carries TRBV12-3 or TRBV12-4 and TRBJ2-1, with 8 bases that match TRBD1. V was pared by 8 bases and J by 0 bases, with 3 bases of the junction left unmatched. The CDR3 totals 14 residues. This CDR3 reads CASLRGLSYNEQFF. CDR3 in DNA: TGTGCCAGCCTCAGGGGGCTCTCCTACAATGAGCAGTTCTTC.

This clonotype was counted only a few times. The chain employs TRBV7-2 and TRBJ1-6, with unresolved D. Germline loops: CDR1 SGHTA, CDR2 FQGNSA. The CDR3 has 15 residues. V was cut by 2 bases and J by 5 bases, with 10 bases left in between. This CDR3 reads CASSLRRADNSPLHF. The DNA of the CDR3 is TGTGCCAGCAGCTTAAGGAGGGCGGATAATTCACCCCTCCACTTT.

The chain links TRBV9 to TRBJ2-1; TRBD2 aligns across 9 bases. The ends lost 4 bases at V and 2 bases at J; junction bases unmatched: 4. The CDR3 has 15 amino acids. Germline CDR1 and CDR2: SGDLS and YYNGEE. The CDR3 DNA is TGTGCCAGCAGCTCCAGCGGGAGGCCCTACAATGAGCAGTTCTTC. Encoded protein: CASSSSGRPYNEQFF.

The chain couples TRBV20-1 to TRBJ2-5; maybe TRBD2 (6 bases). Germline V lookup: CDR1 DFQATT, CDR2 SNEGSKA (reference sequence). V lost 6 bases, J lost 2 bases, and 10 bases lay in between. The CDR3 covers 12 residues. The CDR3 region is CSALALQETQYF. The CDR3 DNA reads as TGCAGTGCGCTAGCGTTACAAGAGACCCAGTACTTC.

This clonotype has only a few counts. The chain carries TRBV7-9 and TRBJ2-1, with 10 positions matching TRBD1. CDR1 is SEHNR, CDR2 FQNEAQ, per germline (reference sequence). The CDR3 has 13 amino acids. J lost 10 bases, V lost 2 bases, and 2 bases had no gene match. CDR3 region: CASSLPGQGEQFF. The CDR3 coding sequence is TGTGCCAGCAGCTTACCGGGACAGGGGGAGCAGTTCTTC. Complete variable domain (other parts from reference TRBV7-9 and TRBJ2-1): DTGVSQNPRHKITKRGQNVTFRCDPISEHNRLYWYRQTLGQGPEFLTYFQNEAQLEKSRLLSDRFSAERPKGSFSTLEIQRTEQGDSAMYLCASSLPGQGEQFFGPGTRLTVL.

This clonotype was picked up a small number of times. The chain uses TRBV7-9 and TRBJ1-2, with D unresolved. The CDR3 covers 13 residues. Trimming removed 2 bases at V and 5 bases at J, with 9 bases between. CDR1 is SEHNR and CDR2 is FQNEAQ in the germline V gene (reference sequence). The CDR3: CASSLIRGYGYTF. The DNA for the CDR3 is TGTGCCAGCAGCTTAATACGGGGATATGGCTACACCTTC.

The chain has TRBV6-6 and TRBJ2-5; a possible D gene is TRBD1 (6 bases). Germline CDR1 and CDR2: MNHNY and SVGAGI (reference sequence). The CDR3 spans 13 residues. Trimming pared 6 bases from V and 4 bases from J, leaving 12 bases between. The CDR3 loop is CASRNRVLETQYF. CDR3 coding DNA: TGTGCCAGCAGGAACAGGGTTTTAGAGACCCAGTACTTC.

A word on this clonotype: At one end the junction does not follow the germline gene, possibly because of a read error. The gene calls are TRBV10-3 and TRBJ1-2; D call uncertain. This CDR3 is 13 amino acids long. CDR1 and CDR2 from the germline V gene are ENHRY and SYGVKD. The CDR3 spells CAICDGPERGYTF. For the CDR3, the DNA is TGTGCCATCTGTGATGGCCCCGAGCGGGGCTACACCTTC.

The chain combines TRBV6-4 with TRBJ1-4, with 10 bases identical to TRBD1. V lost 6 bases to trimming and J lost 0 bases; unmatched junction nucleotides: 19. The CDR3 spans 21 residues. The germline gives CDR1 MRHNA, CDR2 SNTAGT. CDR3 in DNA: TGTGCCAGCAGCTCGACTGACAGGGGGCGGAGGATGGTGGCAACTAATGAAAAACTGTTTTTT. Translated, it gives CASSSTDRGRRMVATNEKLFF.

This chain joins TRBV20-1 and TRBJ1-4; no clear D. Trimming left V 2 bases short and J 0 bases short, with 4 bases between. Germline values: CDR1 DFQATT, CDR2 SNEGSKA (reference sequence). This CDR3 contains 13 residues. The CDR3 reads CSARIATNEKLFF. The CDR3, as DNA: TGCAGTGCTAGAATAGCAACTAATGAAAAACTGTTTTTT.

This chain joins TRBV20-1 and TRBJ2-5, with TRBD1 as a possible D gene (5 bases). The CDR3 contains 14 residues. The germline V gene encodes CDR1 DFQATT and CDR2 SNEGSKA (reference sequence). V was clipped by 7 bases and J by 0 bases, with 15 bases between them. Here the CDR3 DNA reads TGCAGTGTCCCGACAGTGATGTACCAAGAGACCCAGTACTTC. It yields the protein CSVPTVMYQETQYF.

This clonotype was detected only a few times. The V call is TRBV7-9, the J call TRBJ1-1, with D uncertain. The CDR3 loop spans 13 amino acids. V lost 2 bases, J lost 1 base, and 5 bases lay in between. The germline gives CDR1 SEHNR, CDR2 FQNEAQ (reference sequence). The CDR3 sequence: CASSLPPNTEAFF. The CDR3 bases are TGTGCCAGCAGCTTACCCCCGAACACTGAAGCTTTCTTT. The complete variable domain, with remaining parts taken from reference TRBV7-9 and TRBJ1-1, reads DTGVSQNPRHKITKRGQNVTFRCDPISEHNRLYWYRQTLGQGPEFLTYFQNEAQLEKSRLLSDRFSAERPKGSFSTLEIQRTEQGDSAMYLCASSLPPNTEAFFGQGTRLTVV.

The CDR3: CASRRTSGGPTDTQYF. The CDR3 DNA sequence: TGCGCCAGCAGACGGACTAGCGGGGGCCCCACAGATACGCAGTATTTT. The V and J genes are TRBV5-1 and TRBJ2-3; 13 bases agree with TRBD2. This CDR3 comprises 16 residues. Germline assignment: CDR1 SGHRS and CDR2 YFSETQ. The V and J ends lost 5 bases and 2 bases, in that order; junction bases with no gene match: 5.

The CDR3: CASSLTQGARTGELFF. In nucleotides, the CDR3 is TGTGCCAGCAGCTTAACGCAGGGGGCGAGGACCGGGGAGCTGTTTTTT. The rearrangement links TRBV6-2 or TRBV6-3 to TRBJ2-2; 8 positions agree with TRBD1. In germline, CDR1 is MNHEY, CDR2 SVGEGT. The length of the CDR3 is 16 residues. J gave up 5 bases and V 6 bases, and 11 bases lay outside the gene matches.

This clonotype came up once. V is TRBV18 and J is TRBJ1-1; 12 bases are a match to TRBD1. Germline V gives CDR1 KGHSH, CDR2 LQKENI. This CDR3 spans 16 amino acids. V trimming: 3 bases; J trimming: 4 bases; junction bases outside the gene matches: 6. Here the CDR3 DNA reads TGTGCCAGCTCACCCCTCCAGGGACAGGGGGCCACTGAAGCTTTCTTT. This translates into CASSPLQGQGATEAFF.

This clonotype was detected a few times. In DNA, the CDR3 is TGTGCCAGCAGTTACGACAGGGGCCTACCCTACGAGCAGTACTTC. It encodes CASSYDRGLPYEQYF. The rearrangement joins TRBV6-5 to TRBJ2-7; 8 bases align to TRBD1. The germline V gene encodes CDR1 MNHEY and CDR2 SVGAGI. The CDR3 length is 15 residues. V trimming: 2 bases; J trimming: 2 bases; junction bases outside the gene matches: 5.

This clonotype was seen at least ten times. The rearrangement joins TRBV20-1 to TRBJ2-7; D not certain. Trimming took 3 bases from V and 7 from J, leaving 16 bases between them. The V gene's germline CDR1 is DFQATT and CDR2 SNEGSKA (reference sequence). The CDR3 runs 13 residues. CDR3 loop: CSARSAALGEQYF. The DNA for the CDR3 is TGCAGTGCTAGGTCGGCGGCCTTGGGGGAGCAGTACTTC.

The V gene is TRBV7-6, the J gene TRBJ1-4; D is perhaps TRBD1 (6 bases). This CDR3 contains 16 residues. V gave up 2 bases and J gave up 8 bases, with 18 bases separating them. The germline CDR1 and CDR2 sequences are SGHVS and FNYEAQ. Here the CDR3 reads CASSLNLRGAREKLFF. The CDR3 nucleotides read TGTGCCAGCAGCTTAAATCTACGGGGGGCAAGGGAAAAACTGTTTTTT.